This T cell receptor beta chain was found in a study of early T cells in non-severe SARS-CoV-2 infection. Study as a whole: Sequenced bulk RNA came from whole blood that was unsorted, and chains were unpaired.

Individual cDNA molecules were tagged with unique molecular identifiers, the study reported. TCRdb independently ran MiXCR on the 5' RACE reads; one entry per CDR3 protein. The data show tens of thousands of distinct CDR3 sequences, with around 5.3% seen just once and roughly 2.5% held by the top ten. On this clonotype: The target antigen is unknown.

Study-level points and caveats: VDJdb matching skewed toward anti-spike CD8 responses, missing private and CD4 specificities.

This CDR3 spans 15 amino acids. V was clipped by 5 bases and J by 6 bases; unmatched bases: 8. The germline V gene has CDR1 SEHNR and CDR2 FQNEAQ (reference sequence). This chain uses TRBV7-9 with TRBJ2-4; 9 bases are shared with TRBD1. The sample comprised whole blood. The origin of this receptor is an adult who was a healthcare worker with PCR-confirmed SARS-CoV-2 infection or an uninfected control (not recorded which). CDR3 amino acids: CASSPSWGQGNIQYF. In DNA form, the CDR3 reads TGTGCCAGCAGCCCCTCCTGGGGACAGGGAAACATTCAGTACTTC.